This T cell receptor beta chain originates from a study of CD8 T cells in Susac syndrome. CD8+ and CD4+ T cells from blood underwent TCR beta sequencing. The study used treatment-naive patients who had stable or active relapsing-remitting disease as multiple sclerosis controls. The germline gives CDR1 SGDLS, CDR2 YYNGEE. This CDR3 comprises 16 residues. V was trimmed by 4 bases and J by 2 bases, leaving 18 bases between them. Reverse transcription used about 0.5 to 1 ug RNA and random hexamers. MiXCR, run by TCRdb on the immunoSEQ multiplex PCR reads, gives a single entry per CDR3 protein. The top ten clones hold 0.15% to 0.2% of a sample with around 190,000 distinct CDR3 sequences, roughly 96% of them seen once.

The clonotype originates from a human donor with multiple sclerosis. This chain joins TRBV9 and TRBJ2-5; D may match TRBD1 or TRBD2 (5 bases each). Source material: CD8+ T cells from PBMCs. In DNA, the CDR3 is TGTGCCAGCAGCCATAACCGGGACGAGCCTCAAGAGACCCAGTACTTC. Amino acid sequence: CASSHNRDEPQETQYF.